What follows are 17 T cell receptor beta chains derived from one specimen sequenced in a study of Graves' ophthalmopathy and Graves' hyperthyroidism. The authors amplified TCR beta CDR3 regions from RNA transcripts. First-round RT-PCR with HTBI primers preceded a second-round multiplex PCR. MiXCR, run by TCRdb on the multiplex PCR reads, gives a single entry per CDR3 protein. The sample has about 1.2 million distinct CDR3 sequences; 35% to 45% are singletons. Sequencing used peripheral blood or thyroid tissue (not recorded which). Receptors were obtained from an adult man with Graves' hyperthyroidism.

This clonotype was counted a single time. A much larger clone differs from this one at a single base, so this may be a read error. V is TRBV7-9 and J is TRBJ1-5; possibly TRBD1 for D (5 bases). This CDR3 region has 15 residues. Germline V gives CDR1 SEHNR, CDR2 FQNEAQ (reference sequence). CDR3 residues: CACSLLGGGNQPQHF. The CDR3 region has the DNA TGTGCCTGCAGCTTACTCGGAGGGGGCAATCAGCCCCAGCATTTT.

The sample holds many counts of this clonotype. The CDR3 here is CASSIRPNMNTEAFF. CDR3 in DNA: TGTGCCAGTAGTATCAGGCCGAACATGAACACTGAAGCTTTCTTT. The V call is TRBV19, the J call TRBJ1-1; no definite D call. This CDR3 has 15 residues. V lost 3 bases and J 0 bases, leaving 11 bases between the germline ends. Germline lookup yields CDR1 LNHDA and CDR2 SQIVND (reference sequence).

This clonotype was counted at least ten times. V gene TRBV11-2 combines with J gene TRBJ2-5; D is ambiguous. V was trimmed by 5 bases and J by 5 bases, leaving 12 bases between them. Germline-derived CDR1 and CDR2 are SGHAT and FQNNGV. This CDR3 is 13 amino acids long. The CDR3 reads CASSANQAETQYF. The DNA for the CDR3 is TGTGCCAGCAGCGCGAACCAGGCGGAGACCCAGTACTTC.

The J gene is TRBJ1-1, the V gene TRBV5-6; D not certain. Germline values: CDR1 SGHDT, CDR2 YYEEEE. The CDR3 extends over 16 amino acids. V gave up 3 bases and J gave up 2 bases, with 17 bases separating them. The CDR3 protein is CASSWVVEAGNTEAFF. As DNA, the CDR3 is TGTGCCAGCAGCTGGGTTGTCGAGGCGGGAAACACTGAAGCTTTCTTT.

The chain links TRBV7-2 to TRBJ2-7; TRBD1 aligns across 9 bases. The J call may be faulty, since TRBJ2-5 better matches the DNA end. The CDR3 is 15 residues long. Germline V CDR1 and CDR2: SGHTA, FQGNSA. For the CDR3, the DNA is TGTGCCAGCAGCAAAGGGACAGGGTACGCCGAGACCCAGTACTTC. It specifies CASSKGTGYAETQYF.

This clonotype came up many times. J is TRBJ2-7 and V is TRBV25-1; no firm D call. V lost 5 bases and J lost 4, with 15 bases in between. The CDR3 extends over 14 amino acids. The germline gives CDR1 MGHDK, CDR2 SYGVNS. CDR3 amino acids: CASSPARFPYEQYF. The CDR3 DNA is TGTGCCAGCAGTCCAGCCCGGTTTCCGTACGAGCAGTACTTC.

The gene calls are TRBV25-1 and TRBJ2-2, with TRBD1 matching 11 bases. The CDR3 runs 13 residues. V shed 9 bases and J 6 bases; nucleotides not matched to a gene: 3. CDR1 and CDR2 from the germline V gene are MGHDK and SYGVNS. The CDR3 sequence: CASGQGAAGELFF. CDR3 bases: TGTGCCAGTGGACAGGGGGCTGCCGGGGAGCTGTTTTTT.

The chain links TRBV14 to TRBJ1-6, with a tentative D call TRBD1 (5 bases). Germline V gene sequence: CDR1 SGHDN, CDR2 FVKESK. V was clipped by 1 base and J by 13 bases, with 14 bases between them. The CDR3 loop spans 14 amino acids. The CDR3 nucleotides read TGTGCCAGCAGCCAAGGGACATCTGGGCCTCCCCTCCACTTT. As protein: CASSQGTSGPPLHF.

In its sample, this clonotype was seen many times. The chain carries TRBV19 and TRBJ1-2; D gene unclear. The CDR3 extends over 17 amino acids. Deletions cut 4 bases from V and 3 bases from J, with 21 bases between. Germline V gene data show CDR1 as LNHDA and CDR2 as SQIVND (reference sequence). In DNA form, the CDR3 reads TGTGCCAGTAGTAGAAAAACCGGCCTCCCGAGGGACTATGGCTACACCTTC. The encoded protein is CASSRKTGLPRDYGYTF.

Comments on this clonotype: The junction does not match germline at one end; this may be a read error. The chain couples TRBV20-1 to TRBJ2-5, with 8 nucleotides matching TRBD1. The CDR3 runs to 15 residues. In germline, CDR1 is DFQATT, CDR2 SNEGSKA (reference sequence). The CDR3 spells CSAREGPRGRETQYF. CDR3 coding DNA: TGCAGTGCAAGAGAGGGGCCCAGGGGGCGAGAGACCCAGTACTTC.

This clonotype was recorded at least ten times. The chain links TRBV10-3 to TRBJ2-7, with a tentative D call TRBD1 (5 bases). V was pared by 0 bases and J by 2 bases, with 11 bases between. Germline CDR1 ENHRY, CDR2 SYGVKD. The CDR3 sequence is 15 residues long. CDR3: CAISESGVGPYEQYF. CDR3 bases: TGTGCCATCAGTGAGTCTGGGGTGGGGCCCTACGAGCAGTACTTC.

The chain links TRBV7-8 to TRBJ1-1; weak D call: TRBD1 (5 bases). Germline V CDR1 and CDR2: SGHVS, FQNEAQ. This CDR3 has 15 residues. Between the trimmed V and J ends, which lost 5 bases and 4 bases, there was a span of 17 bases. DNA of the CDR3: TGTGCCAGCAGCCTTCCACGGGGGGATGGCACTGAAGCTTTCTTT. This codes for CASSLPRGDGTEAFF.

The genes are TRBV7-2 and TRBJ2-1; TRBD2 might be the D (6 bases). V dropped 9 bases and J dropped 4 bases, with 13 bases sitting between them. From germline, CDR1 is SGHTA and CDR2 FQGNSA. The CDR3 spans 13 residues. CDR3 DNA: TGTGCCAGTGGGACTGACCTTTACAATGAGCAGTTCTTC. As protein: CASGTDLYNEQFF.

The chain couples TRBV9 to TRBJ1-1; 8 positions agree with TRBD1. J was trimmed by 0 bases and V by 3 bases; bases with no gene match: 4. The germline V gene has CDR1 SGDLS and CDR2 YYNGEE. The length of the CDR3 is 15 residues. In nucleotides, the CDR3 is TGTGCCAGCAGCGGCGGGGACAGGCTGAACACTGAAGCTTTCTTT. It translates to CASSGGDRLNTEAFF.

This clonotype has more than one count but fewer than ten. The chain employs TRBV2 and TRBJ2-5; D possibly corresponds to TRBD2 (5 bases). The CDR3 spans 13 residues. With 8 bases removed from V and 0 bases from J, the gap between germline ends came to 10 bases. The V gene's germline CDR1 is SNHLY and CDR2 FYNNEI. Here the CDR3 reads CASRGLDQETQYF. The CDR3 DNA reads TGTGCCAGCCGTGGACTTGACCAAGAGACCCAGTACTTC.

The CDR3: CASSYRGGISPQHF. CDR3 DNA sequence: TGTGCCAGCAGTTACAGGGGGGGAATTAGTCCCCAGCATTTT. The V call is TRBV6-5, the J call TRBJ1-5; maybe TRBD1 (6 bases). V was shortened by 2 bases and J by 10 bases, with 15 bases between the two germline ends. From germline, CDR1 is MNHEY and CDR2 SVGAGI. The CDR3 loop spans 14 amino acids.

The CDR3 region has the DNA TGTGCCAGCAGCTTACTAGGGACCGAAACCAACAACAATGAGCAGTTCTTC. Protein product: CASSLLGTETNNNEQFF. V gene TRBV7-9 combines with J gene TRBJ2-1, with D perhaps assigned TRBD1 or TRBD2 (5 bases each). This CDR3 spans 17 amino acids. Germline V gene data show CDR1 as SEHNR and CDR2 as FQNEAQ (reference sequence). The V and J ends lost 2 bases and 5 bases respectively, with 19 bases between them.